The 9 T cell receptor beta chains presented below share a single source sample, sequenced in a study of shared clonotypes between healthy human individuals. Only in-frame clones appear in the TCRdb table, and some are missing; sequencing was by immunoSEQ multiplex PCR. This sample carries about 470,000 clones, roughly 83% of them seen once, and the ten largest clones take around 13%. Sequencing input: PBMCs. The receptors derive from a woman in her thirties or forties in good health. Some clones in this sample may be carry-over from other donors' samples.

This chain connects TRBV6-5 to TRBJ2-3; D possibly matches TRBD1 or TRBD2 (6 bases each). From germline, CDR1 is MNHEY and CDR2 SVGAGI. This CDR3 is 12 amino acids long. V gave up 8 bases and J gave up 1 base, with 7 bases separating them. CDR3 protein: CASGGRTDTQYF. Here the CDR3 DNA reads TGTGCCAGCGGGGGGCGCACAGATACGCAGTATTTT.

The chain joins TRBV7-2 to TRBJ2-7, with D perhaps assigned TRBD1 or TRBD2 (7 bases each). CDR3 length equals 14 residues. V dropped 5 bases and J dropped 6 bases, with 17 bases sitting between them. CDR1 is SGHTA, CDR2 FQGNSA, per germline. The CDR3 reads CASSPGGALSEQYF. CDR3 in DNA: TGTGCCAGCAGCCCAGGGGGGGCGTTATCCGAGCAGTACTTC.

V is TRBV5-4 and J is TRBJ2-1; 14 nucleotides line up with TRBD2. CDR3 length: 17 residues. The germline V gene has CDR1 SGHNT and CDR2 YYREEE (reference sequence). V shed 4 bases, J shed 7 bases, and the junction held 10 bases outside the gene matches. The CDR3 sequence: CASSHAGTSGRGNEQFF. CDR3 nucleotide sequence: TGTGCCAGCAGCCACGCCGGGACTAGCGGGAGAGGGAATGAGCAGTTCTTC. The full variable domain, its missing parts supplied by reference TRBV5-4 and TRBJ2-1, is ETGVTQSPTHLIKTRGQQVTLRCSSQSGHNTVSWYQQALGQGPQFIFQYYREEENGRGNFPPRFSGLQFPNYSSELNVNALELDDSALYLCASSHAGTSGRGNEQFFGPGTRLTVL.

The J gene is TRBJ2-3, the V gene TRBV19; TRBD1 matches at 7 bases. The junction had 7 bases not matched to a gene; V was cut back by 6 bases and J by 1 base. Germline CDR1 is LNHDA and CDR2 is SQIVND (reference sequence). The CDR3 extends over 15 amino acids. The CDR3: CASRSGQTGTDTQYF. The CDR3 nucleotides are TGTGCCAGTAGGTCGGGACAGACAGGCACAGATACGCAGTATTTT.

The gene calls are TRBV9 and TRBJ2-5; tentative D call: TRBD2 (6 bases). The CDR3 sequence is 14 residues long. V lost 0 bases to trimming and J lost 5 bases, with 11 bases between them. CDR1 and CDR2 (germline): SGDLS, YYNGEE. This CDR3 reads CASSVDAAGETQYF. The CDR3 bases are TGTGCCAGCAGCGTAGACGCAGCGGGTGAGACCCAGTACTTC.

The rearrangement links TRBV7-6 to TRBJ1-3; TRBD1 matches at 7 bases. The CDR3 loop spans 17 amino acids. Germline CDR1 and CDR2: SGHVS and FNYEAQ. J lost 0 bases, V lost 5 bases, and 10 bases had no gene match. The CDR3 here is CASSTGTAPTSGNTIYF. The CDR3, as DNA: TGTGCCAGCAGCACGGGGACAGCCCCGACCTCTGGAAACACCATATATTTT.

The V call is TRBV18, the J call TRBJ2-2, with D perhaps matching TRBD1 or TRBD2 (6 bases each). V lost 1 base and J 1 base, leaving 7 bases between the germline ends. The CDR3 covers 15 residues. Germline lookup yields CDR1 KGHSH and CDR2 LQKENI. The DNA of the CDR3 is TGTGCCAGCTCACCACAGGGGGGGAACACCGGGGAGCTGTTTTTT. As protein: CASSPQGGNTGELFF.

The genes are TRBV7-2 and TRBJ2-5, with D perhaps matching TRBD1 or TRBD2 (5 bases each). The DNA end lines up better with TRBJ2-7; the J call may be wrong. Germline V gene sequence: CDR1 SGHTA, CDR2 FQGNSA. This CDR3 has 14 amino acids. The CDR3 nucleotides read TGTGCCAGCAGCTCGTTCGAGGGGAACTACGAGCAGTACTTC. This translates into CASSSFEGNYEQYF.

J is TRBJ2-7 and V is TRBV9, with TRBD1 as a possible D gene (5 bases). The CDR3 runs 14 residues. Germline values: CDR1 SGDLS, CDR2 YYNGEE. With 0 bases removed from V and 1 base from J, the gap between germline ends came to 8 bases. The DNA of the CDR3 is TGTGCCAGCAGCGTAGGACAGAGATCCTACGAGCAGTACTTC. It is translated as CASSVGQRSYEQYF.